This entry lists 31 T cell receptor beta chains sequenced from one sample in a study of cytomegalovirus exposure and HLA in healthy donors. The PCR ran on 60 Vbeta and 13 Jbeta primers. TCRdb's table, derived via immunoSEQ multiplex PCR, lists solely in-frame clones and lacks some. The sample has over 150,000 clones; roughly 75% are singletons. The sequenced sample was PBMCs. The receptors stem from a man in his thirties or forties in good health and CMV-seropositive.

The chain couples TRBV7-9 to TRBJ1-6; D is undetermined. This CDR3 region has 15 residues. Trimming stripped 1 base from V and 7 bases from J, with 11 bases between. Germline V gene lookup returns CDR1 SEHNR and CDR2 FQNEAQ (reference sequence). DNA of the CDR3: TGTGCCAGCAGCTTAGGAAAAGGCGGAAATTCACCCCTCCACTTT. Its protein product is CASSLGKGGNSPLHF. Supplemented by reference TRBV7-9 and TRBJ1-6, the full variable domain reads DTGVSQNPRHKITKRGQNVTFRCDPISEHNRLYWYRQTLGQGPEFLTYFQNEAQLEKSRLLSDRFSAERPKGSFSTLEIQRTEQGDSAMYLCASSLGKGGNSPLHFGNGTRLTVT.

This chain joins TRBV15 and TRBJ1-1; 10 bases fit TRBD1. V lost 1 base and J lost 4; bases outside the gene matches: 3. Germline CDR1 and CDR2: LNHNV and YYDKDF (reference sequence). This CDR3 has 15 amino acids. The CDR3 here is CATSRGGDRGTEAFF. Here the CDR3 DNA reads TGTGCCACCAGCAGAGGGGGGGACAGGGGCACTGAAGCTTTCTTT.

There are a few counts of this clone. The V and J genes are TRBV30 and TRBJ1-2; 7 positions agree with TRBD1. This CDR3 is built from 13 residues. In germline, CDR1 is GTSNPN, CDR2 SVGIG (reference sequence). V dropped 2 bases and J dropped 3; count of bases not matched to a gene: 3. The CDR3 coding sequence is TGTGCCTGGAGTCCAGGGGGATACTATGGCTACACCTTC. Protein: CAWSPGGYYGYTF.

This clone occurred once. V is TRBV30 and J is TRBJ1-5; TRBD1 agrees at 9 bases. The J segment lost 6 bases and the V segment lost 3 bases, leaving 6 bases of the junction unmatched. Germline-derived CDR1 and CDR2 are GTSNPN and SVGIG (reference sequence). The length of the CDR3 is 14 residues. In nucleotides, the CDR3 is TGTGCCTGGAGGGGACAGGGAGTAAGTCAGCCCCAGCATTTT. Its protein product is CAWRGQGVSQPQHF.

This clone was seen only a few times. The V call is TRBV29-1, the J call TRBJ2-5; 11 bases are shared with TRBD1. CDR1 is SQVTM, CDR2 ANQGSEA, per germline. Trimming cost V 8 bases and J 4 bases; bases outside gene matches: 6. This CDR3 has 13 residues. DNA for the CDR3: TGCAGCTTCGCCGGACAGGGGGCAGAGACCCAGTACTTC. It yields the protein CSFAGQGAETQYF. The full variable domain, in which reference TRBV29-1 and TRBJ2-5 provide the parts outside the CDR3, is SAVISQKPSRDICQRGTSLTIQCQVDSQVTMMFWYRQQPGQSLTLIATANQGSEATYESGFVIDKFPISRPNLTFSTLTVSNMSPEDSSIYLCSFAGQGAETQYFGPGTRLLVL.

The chain's CDR3 is CASSHAGIPPGGYTF. DNA for the CDR3: TGTGCCAGCAGCCATGCCGGGATCCCCCCCGGTGGCTACACCTTC. The chain couples TRBV4-2 to TRBJ1-2; D is ambiguous. CDR3 length: 15 amino acids. Germline lookup yields CDR1 LGHNA and CDR2 YNFKEQ. Trimming cost V 3 bases and J 7 bases, with 18 bases left between them.

The chain uses TRBV2 and TRBJ2-1; 12 nucleotides agree with TRBD2. The CDR3 spans 13 residues. The V gene end was trimmed by 7 bases and the J gene end by 7 bases; junction bases not matched to a gene: 2. Germline V CDR1 and CDR2: SNHLY, FYNNEI. CDR3 nucleotide sequence: TGTGCCAGCACTAGCGGGAGGGTAAATGAGCAGTTCTTC. Protein sequence: CASTSGRVNEQFF.

The chain joins TRBV4-1 to TRBJ2-7, with no clear D. From germline, CDR1 is MGHRA and CDR2 YSYEKL. V was trimmed by 0 bases and J by 3 bases, leaving 12 bases between them. The CDR3 totals 15 residues. CDR3 region: CASSQDRADIYEQYF. DNA for the CDR3: TGCGCCAGCAGCCAAGACAGAGCTGACATCTACGAGCAGTACTTC.

The chain employs TRBV27 and TRBJ2-7; D not resolved. Per germline, CDR1 MNHEY and CDR2 SMNVEV (reference sequence). V was clipped by 3 bases and J by 1 base, with 7 bases between them. This CDR3 contains 13 residues. This CDR3 is CASSFPGSYEQYF. CDR3 sequence (DNA): TGTGCCAGCAGTTTTCCCGGGTCCTACGAGCAGTACTTC.

This clone was detected a few times. The V call is TRBV28, the J call TRBJ2-7, with 16 bases identical to TRBD2. This CDR3 has 16 amino acids. Germline V gene sequence: CDR1 MDHEN, CDR2 SYDVKM. The ends lost 5 bases at V and 7 bases at J; junction bases unmatched: 8. The CDR3 reads CASSPGLAGGGREQYF. CDR3 in DNA: TGTGCCAGCAGTCCGGGACTAGCGGGAGGGGGTAGGGAGCAGTACTTC.

This chain joins TRBV18 and TRBJ2-7, with a weak D call TRBD2 (6 bases). Per the germline V gene, CDR1 is KGHSH and CDR2 is LQKENI. V shed 0 bases and J shed 1 base, with 10 bases lying between them. The CDR3 has 15 amino acids. The CDR3 DNA follows: TGTGCCAGCTCACCACCGGGACGGGAGTCCTACGAGCAGTACTTC. It codes for CASSPPGRESYEQYF.

V usage is TRBV4-2 and J usage is TRBJ1-2; 8 bases match TRBD1. The CDR3 runs to 15 residues. Per the germline V gene, CDR1 is LGHNA and CDR2 is YNFKEQ. V dropped 0 bases and J dropped 4; count of bases not matched to a gene: 4. DNA for the CDR3: TGTGCCAGCAGCCAAGATGGGACAGGCAGCTATGGCTACACCTTC. Its protein product is CASSQDGTGSYGYTF.

This clone was recorded a few times. The rearrangement uses TRBV18 and TRBJ2-7; 12 bases agree with TRBD2. CDR1 is KGHSH, CDR2 LQKENI, per germline. Trimming took 6 bases from V and 4 from J; bases not matched to a gene: 4. This CDR3 spans 14 amino acids. The CDR3: CASSLGLAGYEQYF. CDR3 DNA: TGTGCCAGCTCTCTAGGACTAGCGGGATACGAGCAGTACTTC.

A few counts support this clone. The chain recombines TRBV4-2 with TRBJ2-3; the D is unclear. The CDR3 spans 14 residues. The V gene lost 0 bases and the J gene lost 2 bases, with 6 bases spanning the gap. Germline CDR1 reads LGHNA; CDR2 reads YNFKEQ. This CDR3 reads CASSQDGHTDTQYF. The DNA for the CDR3 is TGTGCCAGCAGCCAAGATGGCCACACAGATACGCAGTATTTT.

The sample holds a few counts of this clone. V gene TRBV19 combines with J gene TRBJ1-5, with D unresolved. V was pared by 4 bases and J by 3 bases, with 13 bases between. The CDR3 sequence is 15 residues long. Per the germline V gene, CDR1 is LNHDA and CDR2 is SQIVND (reference sequence). CDR3: CASSTDGALNQPQHF. In DNA form, the CDR3 reads TGTGCCAGTAGTACTGACGGAGCCCTCAATCAGCCCCAGCATTTT.

The gene calls are TRBV5-1 and TRBJ2-2; TRBD1 aligns across 9 bases. Per the germline V gene, CDR1 is SGHRS and CDR2 is YFSETQ. V was clipped by 4 bases and J by 3 bases; unmatched bases: 4. CDR3 length: 15 amino acids. In DNA, the CDR3 is TGCGCCAGCAGCAGGACAGGGGTTGACACCGGGGAGCTGTTTTTT. The encoded protein is CASSRTGVDTGELFF.

This clone was observed a few times. The rearrangement joins TRBV13 to TRBJ1-2; a possible D gene is TRBD1 (6 bases). The V gene's germline CDR1 is PRHDT and CDR2 FYEKMQ (reference sequence). The CDR3 is 15 residues long. The V and J ends lost 5 bases and 1 base respectively, with 14 bases between them. The DNA of the CDR3 is TGTGCCAGCAGCCAAGGACAGATGATTAACTATGGCTACACCTTC. This sequence encodes CASSQGQMINYGYTF.

The chain uses TRBV7-2 and TRBJ1-2; a weak D match, TRBD1 (6 bases). The CDR3 runs to 15 residues. CDR1 is SGHTA, CDR2 FQGNSA, per germline. V was trimmed by 2 bases and J by 3 bases, leaving 13 bases between them. Written as DNA, the CDR3 is TGTGCCAGCAGCTTACCGTCAGGGGTGTACTATGGCTACACCTTC. Amino acid sequence: CASSLPSGVYYGYTF.

The CDR3 reads CASSSSGTGIYNEQFF. In nucleotides, the CDR3 is TGTGCCAGCAGCTCGAGCGGGACAGGCATTTACAATGAGCAGTTCTTC. The chain employs TRBV9 and TRBJ2-1; a possible D gene is TRBD1 (8 bases). Germline CDR1 SGDLS, CDR2 YYNGEE. The length of the CDR3 is 16 residues. V was clipped by 4 bases and J by 4 bases, with 18 bases between them.

The chain recombines TRBV19 with TRBJ1-5; D not certain. The germline gives CDR1 LNHDA, CDR2 SQIVND (reference sequence). The ends were cut back, 5 bases at V and 0 bases at J, with 14 bases in the middle. The CDR3 is 16 residues long. The CDR3 here is CASSPPGSDSNQPQHF. As DNA, the CDR3 is TGTGCCAGTAGTCCGCCGGGTTCCGATAGCAATCAGCCCCAGCATTTT.

The rearrangement joins TRBV18 to TRBJ1-4, with a possible D match to TRBD1 (5 bases). The CDR3 is made up of 16 amino acids. The germline V gene has CDR1 KGHSH and CDR2 LQKENI. V lost 6 bases and J lost 7, with 21 bases in between. The CDR3 coding sequence is TGTGCCAGCTCGCCCACCGCCGGGCAGGGAAGTGAAAAACTGTTTTTT. Its protein product is CASSPTAGQGSEKLFF.

A word on this clone: A read error may account for a junction end that differs from germline. CDR3 DNA sequence: TGTGCCATCAGTGCCGGTGATGGGCCCTATAATTCACCCCTCTACTTT. This sequence encodes CAISAGDGPYNSPLYF. The V and J genes are TRBV10-3 and TRBJ1-6; D is uncertain. This CDR3 region has 16 residues. The V gene's germline CDR1 is ENHRY and CDR2 SYGVKD.

This clone was detected many times. V is TRBV27 and J is TRBJ1-5; D uncertain. V was pared by 7 bases and J by 6 bases, with 10 bases between. The CDR3 is 12 residues long. CDR1 is MNHEY and CDR2 is SMNVEV in the germline V gene (reference sequence). The chain's CDR3 is CASKNRGQPQHF. In DNA, the CDR3 is TGTGCCAGCAAGAACCGGGGTCAGCCCCAGCATTTT.

This clone was seen only a few times. This rearrangement joins TRBV4-3 to TRBJ2-7; 9 bases align to TRBD2. The junction had 7 bases not matched to a gene; V was cut back by 0 bases and J by 7 bases. The CDR3 contains 15 residues. Per germline, CDR1 LGHNA and CDR2 YSLEER. The CDR3 loop reads CASSQEEELAGEQYF. In nucleotides, the CDR3 is TGCGCCAGCAGCCAAGAAGAGGAGCTAGCGGGAGAGCAGTACTTC.

The chain joins TRBV7-9 to TRBJ1-4, with D possibly being TRBD1 (5 bases). The CDR3 loop spans 15 amino acids. Germline V gene data show CDR1 as SEHNR and CDR2 as FQNEAQ (reference sequence). V was pared by 3 bases and J by 7 bases, with 15 bases between. CDR3 sequence (DNA): TGTGCCAGCAGCTTGCCGCAGGGATTTAGTGAAAAACTGTTTTTT. It specifies CASSLPQGFSEKLFF.

The genes are TRBV7-9 and TRBJ1-1; TRBD1 might be the D (5 bases). The V end was cut by 4 bases, the J end by 2 bases, with 8 bases between. Germline V gene sequence: CDR1 SEHNR, CDR2 FQNEAQ (reference sequence). The CDR3 length is 13 residues. The CDR3 here is CASSSGGNTEAFF. In DNA, the CDR3 is TGTGCCAGCAGCTCCGGGGGAAACACTGAAGCTTTCTTT. Filled out from reference TRBV7-9 and TRBJ1-1, the complete variable domain reads DTGVSQNPRHKITKRGQNVTFRCDPISEHNRLYWYRQTLGQGPEFLTYFQNEAQLEKSRLLSDRFSAERPKGSFSTLEIQRTEQGDSAMYLCASSSGGNTEAFFGQGTRLTVV.

The V gene is TRBV7-9, the J gene TRBJ2-1, with 10 positions matching TRBD2. The CDR3 sequence is 16 residues long. Per the germline V gene, CDR1 is SEHNR and CDR2 is FQNEAQ (reference sequence). J was trimmed by 8 bases and V by 1 base; bases with no gene match: 8. CDR3 region: CASSLDQRGGRDEQFF. The CDR3 region has the DNA TGTGCCAGCAGCTTAGACCAGCGGGGGGGCCGCGATGAGCAGTTCTTC.

With regard to this clone: One end of the junction fails to match germline, which may point to a read error. The gene calls are TRBV5-4 and TRBJ2-1; a weak D match, TRBD2 (5 bases). CDR3 length: 15 residues. CDR1 is SGHNT and CDR2 is YYREEE in the germline V gene (reference sequence). This CDR3 reads CASSLGRASSNEQFF. CDR3 bases: TGTGCCAGCAGCTTGGGGCGGGCCTCCTCCAATGAGCAGTTCTTC.

To note about this clone: One end of the junction does not line up with germline, which may come from a read error. Other DNA sequences in this sample translate to the same CDR3. The chain combines TRBV10-3 with TRBJ1-5; weak D call: TRBD1 (5 bases). The CDR3 has 13 amino acids. The germline gives CDR1 ENHRY, CDR2 SYGVKD. CDR3: CAIKAGTDQPQHF. The DNA for the CDR3 is TGTGCTATCAAAGCGGGGACGGATCAGCCCCAGCATTTT.

V gene TRBV6-1 combines with J gene TRBJ2-1; a weak D match, TRBD1 (6 bases). V was cut by 6 bases and J by 7 bases, with 10 bases left in between. The CDR3 spans 12 residues. From germline, CDR1 is MNHNS and CDR2 SASEGT. CDR3 coding DNA: TGTGCCAGCAGCAACAGGGTTAATGAGCAGTTCTTC. It is translated as CASSNRVNEQFF.

CDR3 sequence reads: CASRGGGRFQETQYF. For the CDR3, the DNA is TGTGCCAGCAGGGGAGGCGGGAGGTTCCAAGAGACCCAGTACTTC. The chain joins TRBV28 to TRBJ2-5; 8 bases match TRBD2. Germline loops: CDR1 MDHEN, CDR2 SYDVKM. The CDR3 covers 15 residues. V shed 6 bases, J shed 1 base, and the junction held 7 bases outside the gene matches. Looking up the rest from reference TRBV28 and TRBJ2-5 gives the full variable domain: DVKVTQSSRYLVKRTGEKVFLECVQDMDHENMFWYRQDPGLGLRLIYFSYDVKMKEKGDIPEGYSVSREKKERFSLILESASTNQTSMYLCASRGGGRFQETQYFGPGTRLLVL.